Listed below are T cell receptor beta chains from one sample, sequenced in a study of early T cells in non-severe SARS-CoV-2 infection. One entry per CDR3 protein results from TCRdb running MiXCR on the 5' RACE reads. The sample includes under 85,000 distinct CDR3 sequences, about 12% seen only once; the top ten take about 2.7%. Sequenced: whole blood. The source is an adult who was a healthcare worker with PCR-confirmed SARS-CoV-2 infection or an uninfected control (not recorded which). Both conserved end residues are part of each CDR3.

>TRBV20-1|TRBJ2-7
CSARGQGYEQYF
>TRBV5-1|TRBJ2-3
CASSPAGDTDTQYF
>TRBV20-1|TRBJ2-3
CSARDSRGSLDTQYF
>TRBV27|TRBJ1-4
CASKWTGGKKLFF
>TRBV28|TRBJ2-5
CASSSRQGAAETQYF
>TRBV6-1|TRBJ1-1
CASSENGMGQGLNTEAFF
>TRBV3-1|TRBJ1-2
CASSRDGNPYGYTF
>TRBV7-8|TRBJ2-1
CASSSDSIYNEQFF
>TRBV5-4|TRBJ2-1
CASSPSRTSGGHEQFF
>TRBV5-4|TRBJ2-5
CASSLSPGLAVQETQYF
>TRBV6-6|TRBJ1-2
CASSYQGQNYGYTF
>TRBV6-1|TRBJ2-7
CASRTSTPSYEQYF
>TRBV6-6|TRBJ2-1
CASSRAGQWNEQFF
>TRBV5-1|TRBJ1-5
CASSSGDNQPQHF
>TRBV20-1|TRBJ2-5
CSARDAQLGRQETQYF
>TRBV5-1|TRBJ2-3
CASSLRPTDTQYF
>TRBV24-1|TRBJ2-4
CATSDTDRGGIQYF
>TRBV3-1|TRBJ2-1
CASIPSGTGRNEQFF
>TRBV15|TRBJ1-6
CATRNLGLLISSPLHF
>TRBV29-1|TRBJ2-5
CSALTLETQYF
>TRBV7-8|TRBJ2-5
CASSLVRGGLAGNKTQYF
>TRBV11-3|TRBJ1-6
CASSPRTGNSPLHF
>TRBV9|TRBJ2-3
CASSVGQLTDTQYF
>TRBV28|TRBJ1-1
CASSLVITEAFF
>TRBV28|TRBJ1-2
CASSWPRAANYGYTF
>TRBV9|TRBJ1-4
CASSPPGNNEKLFF
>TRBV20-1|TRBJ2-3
CGTTSGKIDTQCF
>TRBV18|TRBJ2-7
CASSGGLAEYYEQYF
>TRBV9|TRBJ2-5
CASSVGGGGGETQYF
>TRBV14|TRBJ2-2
CASSQPNTGELFF
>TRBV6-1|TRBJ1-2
CASSVDQLVGGYTF
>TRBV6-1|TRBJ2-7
CASSARAGVSYEQYF
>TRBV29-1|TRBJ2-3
CSVGASGSRNTQYF
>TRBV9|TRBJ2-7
CASSPGSSGFYEQYF
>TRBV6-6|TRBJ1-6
CASSNLGQGYNSPLHF
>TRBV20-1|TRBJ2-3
CSARGVGGWTDTQYF
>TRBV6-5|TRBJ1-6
CASSDRYNSPLHF
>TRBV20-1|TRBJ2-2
CSASRLASGELFF
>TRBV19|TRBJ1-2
CATVTQGIGYTF
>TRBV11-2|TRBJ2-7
CASSPGTAYEQYF